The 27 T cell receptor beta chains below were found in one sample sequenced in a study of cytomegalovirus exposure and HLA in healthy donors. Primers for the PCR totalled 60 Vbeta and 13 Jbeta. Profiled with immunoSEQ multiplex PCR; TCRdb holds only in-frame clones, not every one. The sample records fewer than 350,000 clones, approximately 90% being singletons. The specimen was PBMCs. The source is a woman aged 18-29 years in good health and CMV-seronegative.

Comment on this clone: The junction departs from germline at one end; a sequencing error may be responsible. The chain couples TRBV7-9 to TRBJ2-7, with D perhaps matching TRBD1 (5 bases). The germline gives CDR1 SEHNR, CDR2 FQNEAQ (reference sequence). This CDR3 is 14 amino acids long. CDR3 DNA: TGTTCCAGCAGCTTAGTTGGGGCGGAGTACGAGCAGTACTTC. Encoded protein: CSSSLVGAEYEQYF. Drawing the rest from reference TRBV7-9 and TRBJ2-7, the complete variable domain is DTGVSQNPRHKITKRGQNVTFRCDPISEHNRLYWYRQTLGQGPEFLTYFQNEAQLEKSRLLSDRFSAERPKGSFSTLEIQRTEQGDSAMYLCSSSLVGAEYEQYFGPGTRLTVT.

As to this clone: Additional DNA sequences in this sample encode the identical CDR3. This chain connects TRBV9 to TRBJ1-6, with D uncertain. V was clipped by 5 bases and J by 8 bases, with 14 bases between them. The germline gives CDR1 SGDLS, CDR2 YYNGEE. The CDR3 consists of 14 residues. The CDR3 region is CASSVTPEDSPLHF. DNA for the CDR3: TGTGCCAGCAGTGTCACCCCCGAGGATTCACCCCTCCACTTT.

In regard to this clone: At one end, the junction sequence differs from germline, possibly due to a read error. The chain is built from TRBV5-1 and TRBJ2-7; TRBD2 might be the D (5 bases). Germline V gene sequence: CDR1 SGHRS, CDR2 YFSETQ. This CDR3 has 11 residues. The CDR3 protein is CASSIRTIGDF. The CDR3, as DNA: TGCGCCAGCAGCATACGGACCATCGGGGACTTC. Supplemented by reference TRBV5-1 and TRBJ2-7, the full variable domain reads KAGVTQTPRYLIKTRGQQVTLSCSPISGHRSVSWYQQTPGQGLQFLFEYFSETQRNKGNFPGRFSGRQFSNSRSEMNVSTLELGDSALYLCASSIRTIGDFGPGTRLTVT.

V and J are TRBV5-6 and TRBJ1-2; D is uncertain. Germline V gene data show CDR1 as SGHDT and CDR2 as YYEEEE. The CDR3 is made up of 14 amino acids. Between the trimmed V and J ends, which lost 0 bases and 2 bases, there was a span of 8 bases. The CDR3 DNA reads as TGTGCCAGCAGCTTGGATGGGCAGAACTATGGCTACACCTTC. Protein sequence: CASSLDGQNYGYTF.

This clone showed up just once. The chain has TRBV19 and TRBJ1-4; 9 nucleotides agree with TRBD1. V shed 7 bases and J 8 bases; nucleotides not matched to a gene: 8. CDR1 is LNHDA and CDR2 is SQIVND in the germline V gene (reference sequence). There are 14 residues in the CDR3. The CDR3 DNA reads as TGTGCCAGTACAAACAGGGGGCTTAAAGAAAAACTGTTTTTT. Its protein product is CASTNRGLKEKLFF.

The CDR3 spells CAWSADRSGELFF. The CDR3, as DNA: TGTGCCTGGAGTGCTGACAGATCCGGGGAGCTGTTTTTT. The gene calls are TRBV30 and TRBJ2-2, with a tentative D call TRBD1 (5 bases). With 1 base removed from V and 6 bases from J, the gap between germline ends came to 9 bases. Per the germline V gene, CDR1 is GTSNPN and CDR2 is SVGIG (reference sequence). This CDR3 has 13 residues. The full variable domain, with the rest looked up from reference TRBV30 and TRBJ2-2, is SQTIHQWPATLVQPVGSPLSLECTVEGTSNPNLYWYRQAAGRGLQLLFYSVGIGQISSEVPQNLSASRPQDRQFILSSKKLLLSDSGFYLCAWSADRSGELFFGEGSRLTVL.

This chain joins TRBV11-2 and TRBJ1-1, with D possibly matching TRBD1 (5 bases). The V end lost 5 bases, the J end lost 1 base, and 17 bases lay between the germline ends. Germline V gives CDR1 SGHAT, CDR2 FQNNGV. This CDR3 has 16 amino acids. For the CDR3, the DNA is TGTGCCAGCAGCCTCAGGGTGATTGGTGGGAACACTGAAGCTTTCTTT. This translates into CASSLRVIGGNTEAFF.

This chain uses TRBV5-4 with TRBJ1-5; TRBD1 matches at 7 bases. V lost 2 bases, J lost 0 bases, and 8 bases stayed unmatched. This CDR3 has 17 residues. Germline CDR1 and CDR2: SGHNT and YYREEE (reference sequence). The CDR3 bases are TGTGCCAGCAGCTTCTCATCGACAGGGTTTAGCAATCAGCCCCAGCATTTT. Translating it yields CASSFSSTGFSNQPQHF.

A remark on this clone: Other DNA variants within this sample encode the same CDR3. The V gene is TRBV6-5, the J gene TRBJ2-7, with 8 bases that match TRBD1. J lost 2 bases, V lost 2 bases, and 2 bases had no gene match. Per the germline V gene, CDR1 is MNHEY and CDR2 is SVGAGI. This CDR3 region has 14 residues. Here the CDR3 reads CASSYSRGPYEQYF. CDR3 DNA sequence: TGTGCCAGCAGTTACAGCAGGGGGCCCTACGAGCAGTACTTC.

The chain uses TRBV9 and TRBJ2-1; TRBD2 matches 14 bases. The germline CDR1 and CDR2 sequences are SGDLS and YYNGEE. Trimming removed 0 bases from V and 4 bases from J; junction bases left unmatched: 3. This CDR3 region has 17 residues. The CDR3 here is CASSVATSGGAYNEQFF. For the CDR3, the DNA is TGTGCCAGCAGCGTAGCGACTAGCGGGGGGGCTTACAATGAGCAGTTCTTC.

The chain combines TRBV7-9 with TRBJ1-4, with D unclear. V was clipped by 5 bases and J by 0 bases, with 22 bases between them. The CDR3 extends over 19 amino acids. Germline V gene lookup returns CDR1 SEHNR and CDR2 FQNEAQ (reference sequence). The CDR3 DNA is TGTGCCAGCAGCCGATCGTGGGAGGACGGACCTGCAACTAATGAAAAACTGTTTTTT. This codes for CASSRSWEDGPATNEKLFF.

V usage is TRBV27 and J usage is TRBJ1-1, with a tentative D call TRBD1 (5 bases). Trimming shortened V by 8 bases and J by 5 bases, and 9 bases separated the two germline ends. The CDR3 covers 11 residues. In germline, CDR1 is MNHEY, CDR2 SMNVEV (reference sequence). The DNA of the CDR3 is TGTGCCAGCGAAAAGGGGACTGAAGCTTTCTTT. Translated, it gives CASEKGTEAFF.

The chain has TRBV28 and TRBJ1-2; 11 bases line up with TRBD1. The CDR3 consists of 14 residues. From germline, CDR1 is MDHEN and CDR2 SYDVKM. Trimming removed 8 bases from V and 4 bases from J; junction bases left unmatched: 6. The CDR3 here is CASLGTGGGYGYTF. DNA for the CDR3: TGTGCCAGCCTTGGGACAGGGGGAGGCTATGGCTACACCTTC.

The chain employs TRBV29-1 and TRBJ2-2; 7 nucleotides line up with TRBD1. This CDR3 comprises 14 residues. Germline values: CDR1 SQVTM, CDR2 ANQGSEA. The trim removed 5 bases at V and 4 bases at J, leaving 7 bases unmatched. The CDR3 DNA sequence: TGCAGCGTTTTACAGGGGTTTGTCACCGGGGAGCTGTTTTTT. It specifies CSVLQGFVTGELFF.

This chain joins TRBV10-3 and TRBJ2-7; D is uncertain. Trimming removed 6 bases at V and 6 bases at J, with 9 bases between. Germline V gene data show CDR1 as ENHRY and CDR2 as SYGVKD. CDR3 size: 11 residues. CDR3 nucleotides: TGTGCCATCAGAAAAGACATCGAGCAGTACTTC. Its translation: CAIRKDIEQYF.

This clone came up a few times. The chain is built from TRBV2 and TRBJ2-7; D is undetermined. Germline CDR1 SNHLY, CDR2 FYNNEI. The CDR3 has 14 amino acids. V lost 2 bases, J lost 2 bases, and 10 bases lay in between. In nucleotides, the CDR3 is TGTGCCAGCAGTGAACTCAACGGTCCCTACGAGCAGTACTTC. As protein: CASSELNGPYEQYF.

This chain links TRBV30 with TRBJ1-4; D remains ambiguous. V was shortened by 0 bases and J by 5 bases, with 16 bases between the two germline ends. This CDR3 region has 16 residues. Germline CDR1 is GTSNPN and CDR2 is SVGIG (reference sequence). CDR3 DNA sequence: TGTGCCTGGAGTGTAATTTTCCCGTTCAGGAATGAAAAACTGTTTTTT. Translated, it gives CAWSVIFPFRNEKLFF.

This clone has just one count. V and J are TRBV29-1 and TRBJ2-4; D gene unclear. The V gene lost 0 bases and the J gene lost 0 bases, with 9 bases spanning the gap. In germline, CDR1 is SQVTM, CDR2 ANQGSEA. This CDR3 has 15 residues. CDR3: CSVEDLLGAKNIQYF. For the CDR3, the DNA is TGCAGCGTTGAAGATCTTCTCGGAGCCAAAAACATTCAGTACTTC.

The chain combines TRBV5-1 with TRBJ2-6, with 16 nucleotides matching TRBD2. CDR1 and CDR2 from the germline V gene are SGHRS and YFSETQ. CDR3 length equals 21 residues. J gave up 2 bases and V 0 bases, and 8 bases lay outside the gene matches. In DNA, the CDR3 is TGCGCCAGCAGCTTGGCCGGGACTAGCGGGGGGGCCGGTACTGGGGCCAACGTCCTGACTTTC. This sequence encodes CASSLAGTSGGAGTGANVLTF.

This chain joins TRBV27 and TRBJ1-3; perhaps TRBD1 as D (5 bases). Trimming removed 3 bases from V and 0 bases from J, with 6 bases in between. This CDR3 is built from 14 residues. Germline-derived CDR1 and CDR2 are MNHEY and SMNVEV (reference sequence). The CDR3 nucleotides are TGTGCCAGCAGTTTTAGGGGCTCTGGAAACACCATATATTTT. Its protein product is CASSFRGSGNTIYF.

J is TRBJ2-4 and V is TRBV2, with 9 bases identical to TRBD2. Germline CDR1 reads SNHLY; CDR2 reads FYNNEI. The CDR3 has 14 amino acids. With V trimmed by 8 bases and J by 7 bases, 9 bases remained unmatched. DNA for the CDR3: TGTGCCAGCTTAATAATTGCGGGAGGGAACATTCAGTACTTC. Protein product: CASLIIAGGNIQYF.

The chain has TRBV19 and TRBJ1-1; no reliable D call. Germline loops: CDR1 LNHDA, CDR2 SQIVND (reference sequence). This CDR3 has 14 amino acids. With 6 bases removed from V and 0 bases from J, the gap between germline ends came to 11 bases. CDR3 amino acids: CASSLGGLNTEAFF. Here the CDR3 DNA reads TGTGCCAGTAGCCTTGGTGGCCTGAACACTGAAGCTTTCTTT. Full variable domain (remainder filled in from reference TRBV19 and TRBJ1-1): DGGITQSPKYLFRKEGQNVTLSCEQNLNHDAMYWYRQDPGQGLRLIYYSQIVNDFQKGDIAEGYSVSREKKESFPLTVTSAQKNPTAFYLCASSLGGLNTEAFFGQGTRLTVV.

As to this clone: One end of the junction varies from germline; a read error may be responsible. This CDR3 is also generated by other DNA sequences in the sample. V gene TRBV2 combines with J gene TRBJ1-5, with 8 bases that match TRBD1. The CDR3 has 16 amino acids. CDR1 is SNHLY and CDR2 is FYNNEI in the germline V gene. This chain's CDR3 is CASKAGGDYSNQPQHF. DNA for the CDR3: TGTGCCAGCAAGGCAGGGGGCGACTATAGCAACCAGCCCCAGCATTTT.

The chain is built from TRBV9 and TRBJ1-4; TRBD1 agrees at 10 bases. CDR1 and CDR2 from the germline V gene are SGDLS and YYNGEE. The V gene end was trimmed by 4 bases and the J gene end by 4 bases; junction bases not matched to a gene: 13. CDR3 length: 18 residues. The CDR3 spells CASSLSSGTGVNNEKLFF. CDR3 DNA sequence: TGTGCCAGCAGCCTTTCTTCCGGGACAGGGGTAAATAATGAAAAACTGTTTTTT.

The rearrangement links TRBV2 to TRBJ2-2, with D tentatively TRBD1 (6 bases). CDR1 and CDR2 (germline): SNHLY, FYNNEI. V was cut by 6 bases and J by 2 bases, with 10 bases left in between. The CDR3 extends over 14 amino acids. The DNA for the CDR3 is TGTGCCAGCAGAGGACAGCAAAACACCGGGGAGCTGTTTTTT. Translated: CASRGQQNTGELFF.

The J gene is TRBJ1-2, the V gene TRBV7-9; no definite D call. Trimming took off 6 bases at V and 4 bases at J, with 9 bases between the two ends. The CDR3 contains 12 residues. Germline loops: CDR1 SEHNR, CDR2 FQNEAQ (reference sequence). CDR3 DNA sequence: TGTGCCAGCAGACGGGATGTCTATGGCTACACCTTC. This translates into CASRRDVYGYTF. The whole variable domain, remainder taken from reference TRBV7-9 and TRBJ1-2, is DTGVSQNPRHKITKRGQNVTFRCDPISEHNRLYWYRQTLGQGPEFLTYFQNEAQLEKSRLLSDRFSAERPKGSFSTLEIQRTEQGDSAMYLCASRRDVYGYTFGSGTRLTVV.

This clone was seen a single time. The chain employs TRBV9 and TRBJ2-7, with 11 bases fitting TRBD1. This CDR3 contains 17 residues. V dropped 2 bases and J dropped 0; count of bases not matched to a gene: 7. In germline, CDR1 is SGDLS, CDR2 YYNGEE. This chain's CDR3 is CASSVGTGGSNSYEQYF. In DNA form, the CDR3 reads TGTGCCAGCAGCGTCGGGACAGGGGGTTCTAACTCCTACGAGCAGTACTTC.